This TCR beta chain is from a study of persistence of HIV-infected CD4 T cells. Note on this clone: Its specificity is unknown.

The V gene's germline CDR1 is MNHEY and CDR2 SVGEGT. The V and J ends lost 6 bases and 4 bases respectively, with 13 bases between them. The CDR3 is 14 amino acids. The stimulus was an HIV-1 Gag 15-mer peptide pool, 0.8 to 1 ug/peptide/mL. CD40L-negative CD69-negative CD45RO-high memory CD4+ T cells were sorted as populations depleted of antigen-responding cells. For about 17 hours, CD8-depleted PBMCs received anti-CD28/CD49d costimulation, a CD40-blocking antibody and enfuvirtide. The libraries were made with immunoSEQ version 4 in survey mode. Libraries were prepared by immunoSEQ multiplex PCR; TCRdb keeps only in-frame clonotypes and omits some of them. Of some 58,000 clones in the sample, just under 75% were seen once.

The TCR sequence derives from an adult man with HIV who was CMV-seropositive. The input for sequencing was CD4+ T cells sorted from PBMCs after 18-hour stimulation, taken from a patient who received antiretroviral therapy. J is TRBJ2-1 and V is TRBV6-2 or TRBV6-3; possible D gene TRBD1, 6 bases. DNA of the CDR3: TGTGCCAGCAGCCCCCACAGGGCTTACAATGAGCAGTTCTTC. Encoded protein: CASSPHRAYNEQFF.